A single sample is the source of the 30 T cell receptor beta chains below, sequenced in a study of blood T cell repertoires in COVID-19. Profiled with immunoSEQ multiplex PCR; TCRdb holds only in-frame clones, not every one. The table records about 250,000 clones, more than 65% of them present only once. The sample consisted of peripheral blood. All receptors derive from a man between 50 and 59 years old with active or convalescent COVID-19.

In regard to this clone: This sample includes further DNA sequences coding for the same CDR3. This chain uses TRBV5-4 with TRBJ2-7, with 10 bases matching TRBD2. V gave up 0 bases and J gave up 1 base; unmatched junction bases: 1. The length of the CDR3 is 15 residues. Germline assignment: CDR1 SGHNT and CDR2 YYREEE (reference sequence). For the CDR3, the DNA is TGTGCCAGCAGCTTGGAACTAGCGGGGTCCTACGAGCAGTACTTC. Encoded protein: CASSLELAGSYEQYF.

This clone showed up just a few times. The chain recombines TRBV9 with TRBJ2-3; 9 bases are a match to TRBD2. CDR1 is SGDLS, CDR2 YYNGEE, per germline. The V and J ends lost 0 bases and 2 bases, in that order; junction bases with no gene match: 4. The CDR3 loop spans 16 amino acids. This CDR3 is CASSVAAGGNTDTQYF. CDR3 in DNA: TGTGCCAGCAGCGTAGCGGCGGGGGGGAACACAGATACGCAGTATTTT.

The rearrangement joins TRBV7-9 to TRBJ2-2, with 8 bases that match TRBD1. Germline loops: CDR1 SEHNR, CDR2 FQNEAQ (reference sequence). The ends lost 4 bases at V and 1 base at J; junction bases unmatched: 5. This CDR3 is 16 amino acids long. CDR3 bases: TGTGCCAGCAGCTCGTGGACAGGGAAGAACACCGGGGAGCTGTTTTTT. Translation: CASSSWTGKNTGELFF.

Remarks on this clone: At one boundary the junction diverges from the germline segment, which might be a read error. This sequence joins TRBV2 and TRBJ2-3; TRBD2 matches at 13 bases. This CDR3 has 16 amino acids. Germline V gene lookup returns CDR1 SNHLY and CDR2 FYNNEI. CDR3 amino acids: CASSEGLAGDTDTQYF. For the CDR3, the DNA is TGTGCCAGCAGCGAAGGACTAGCGGGGGACACAGATACGCAGTATTTT.

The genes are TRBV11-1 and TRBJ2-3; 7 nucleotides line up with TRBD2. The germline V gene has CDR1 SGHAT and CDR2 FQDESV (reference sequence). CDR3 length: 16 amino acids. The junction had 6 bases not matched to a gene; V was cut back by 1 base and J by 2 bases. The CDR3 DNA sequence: TGTGCCAGCAGCTTAGATTTGAGCGGGGTCACAGATACGCAGTATTTT. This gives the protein CASSLDLSGVTDTQYF.

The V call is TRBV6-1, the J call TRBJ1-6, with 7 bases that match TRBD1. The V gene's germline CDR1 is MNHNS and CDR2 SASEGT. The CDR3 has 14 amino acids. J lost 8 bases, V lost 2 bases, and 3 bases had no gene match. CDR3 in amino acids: CASSEQGEDSPLHF. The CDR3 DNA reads TGTGCCAGCAGTGAACAGGGGGAGGATTCACCCCTCCACTTT.

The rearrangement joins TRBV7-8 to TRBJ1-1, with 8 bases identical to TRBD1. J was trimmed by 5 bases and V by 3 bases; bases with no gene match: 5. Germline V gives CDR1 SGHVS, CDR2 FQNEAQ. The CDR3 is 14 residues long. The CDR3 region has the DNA TGTGCCAGCAGCTTGACAGGGGAGTATACTGAAGCTTTCTTT. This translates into CASSLTGEYTEAFF.

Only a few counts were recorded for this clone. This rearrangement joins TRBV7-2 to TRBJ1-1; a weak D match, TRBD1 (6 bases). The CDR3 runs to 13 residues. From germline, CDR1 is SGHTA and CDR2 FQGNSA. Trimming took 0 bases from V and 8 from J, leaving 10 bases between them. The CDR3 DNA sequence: TGTGCCAGCAGCTTAGCCACAGGGATCGAAGCTTTCTTT. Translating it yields CASSLATGIEAFF.

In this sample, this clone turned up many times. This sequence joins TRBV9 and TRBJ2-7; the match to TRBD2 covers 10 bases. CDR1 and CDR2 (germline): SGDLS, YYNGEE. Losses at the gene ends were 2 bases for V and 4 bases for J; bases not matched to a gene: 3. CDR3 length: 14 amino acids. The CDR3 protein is CASSVSGGSYEQYF. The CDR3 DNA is TGTGCCAGCAGCGTTAGCGGGGGGAGTTACGAGCAGTACTTC. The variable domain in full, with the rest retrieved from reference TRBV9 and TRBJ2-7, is DSGVTQTPKHLITATGQRVTLRCSPRSGDLSVYWYQQSLDQGLQFLIQYYNGEERAKGNILERFSAQQFPDLHSELNLSSLELGDSALYFCASSVSGGSYEQYFGPGTRLTVT.

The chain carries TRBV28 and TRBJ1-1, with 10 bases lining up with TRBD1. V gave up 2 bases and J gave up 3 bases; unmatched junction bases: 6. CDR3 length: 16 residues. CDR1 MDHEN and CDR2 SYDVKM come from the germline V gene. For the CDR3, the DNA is TGTGCCAGCAGTTTACCCGGGACAGGGGAGGACACTGAAGCTTTCTTT. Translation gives CASSLPGTGEDTEAFF.

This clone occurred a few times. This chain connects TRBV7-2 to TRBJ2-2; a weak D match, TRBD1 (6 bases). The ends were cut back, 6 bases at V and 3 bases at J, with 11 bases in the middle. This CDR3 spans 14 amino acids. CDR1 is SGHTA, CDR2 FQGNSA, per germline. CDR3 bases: TGTGCCAGCAGGGCAGGGGCACACACCGGGGAGCTGTTTTTT. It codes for CASRAGAHTGELFF.

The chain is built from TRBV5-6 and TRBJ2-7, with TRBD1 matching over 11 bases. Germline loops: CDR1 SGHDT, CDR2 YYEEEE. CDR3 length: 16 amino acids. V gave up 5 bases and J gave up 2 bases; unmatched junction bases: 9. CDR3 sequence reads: CASSPLPGQGAYEQYF. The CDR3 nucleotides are TGTGCCAGCAGTCCCCTGCCGGGACAGGGGGCCTACGAGCAGTACTTC.

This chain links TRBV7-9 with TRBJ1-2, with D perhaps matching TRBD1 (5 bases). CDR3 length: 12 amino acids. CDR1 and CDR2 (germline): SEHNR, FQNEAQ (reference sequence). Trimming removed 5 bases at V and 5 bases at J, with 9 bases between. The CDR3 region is CASSPDSYGYTF. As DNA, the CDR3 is TGTGCCAGCAGCCCTGACAGTTATGGCTACACCTTC. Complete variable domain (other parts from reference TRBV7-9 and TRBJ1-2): DTGVSQNPRHKITKRGQNVTFRCDPISEHNRLYWYRQTLGQGPEFLTYFQNEAQLEKSRLLSDRFSAERPKGSFSTLEIQRTEQGDSAMYLCASSPDSYGYTFGSGTRLTVV.

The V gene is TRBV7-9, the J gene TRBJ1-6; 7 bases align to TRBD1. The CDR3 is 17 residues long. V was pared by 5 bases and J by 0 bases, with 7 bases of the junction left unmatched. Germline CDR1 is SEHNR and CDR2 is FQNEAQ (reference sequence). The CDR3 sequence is CASSKQQGSSYNSPLHF. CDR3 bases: TGTGCCAGCAGCAAACAACAGGGGAGCTCCTATAATTCACCCCTCCACTTT.

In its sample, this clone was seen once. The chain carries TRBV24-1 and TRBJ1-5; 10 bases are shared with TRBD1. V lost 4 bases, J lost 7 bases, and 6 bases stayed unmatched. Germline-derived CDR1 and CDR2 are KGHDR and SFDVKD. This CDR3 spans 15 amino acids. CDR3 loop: CATSEGTGVSQPQHF. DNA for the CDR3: TGTGCCACCAGTGAAGGGACAGGGGTATCCCAGCCCCAGCATTTT.

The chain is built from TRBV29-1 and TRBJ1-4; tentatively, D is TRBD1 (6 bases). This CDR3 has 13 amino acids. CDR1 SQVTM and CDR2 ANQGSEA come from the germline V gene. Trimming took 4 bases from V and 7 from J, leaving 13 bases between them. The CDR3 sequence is CSVGNRAFEKLFF. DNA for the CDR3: TGCAGCGTTGGAAACAGGGCGTTTGAAAAACTGTTTTTT.

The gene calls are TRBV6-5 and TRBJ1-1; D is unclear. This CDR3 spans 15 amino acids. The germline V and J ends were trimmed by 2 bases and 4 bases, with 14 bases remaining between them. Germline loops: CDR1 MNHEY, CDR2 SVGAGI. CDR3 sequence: CASSYRGSWGTEAFF. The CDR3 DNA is TGTGCCAGCAGTTACCGCGGGTCCTGGGGCACTGAAGCTTTCTTT.

The CDR3 DNA reads as TGTGCCAGTACCCCCCCGGGACAGGACCTCTACGAGCAGTACTTC. It specifies CASTPPGQDLYEQYF. The gene calls are TRBV19 and TRBJ2-7; 8 positions match TRBD1. The CDR3 extends over 15 amino acids. Germline V gene data show CDR1 as LNHDA and CDR2 as SQIVND (reference sequence). V gave up 7 bases and J gave up 3 bases; unmatched junction bases: 11.

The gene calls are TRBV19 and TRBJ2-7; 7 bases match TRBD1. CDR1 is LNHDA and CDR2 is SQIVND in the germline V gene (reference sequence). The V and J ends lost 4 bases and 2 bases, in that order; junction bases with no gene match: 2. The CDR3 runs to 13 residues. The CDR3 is CASSTQGAYEQYF. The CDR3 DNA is TGTGCCAGTAGTACGCAGGGGGCCTACGAGCAGTACTTC.

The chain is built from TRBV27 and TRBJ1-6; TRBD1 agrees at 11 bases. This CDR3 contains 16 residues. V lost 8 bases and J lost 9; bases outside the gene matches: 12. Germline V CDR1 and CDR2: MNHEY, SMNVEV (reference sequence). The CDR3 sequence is CASRRGFGQGASPLHF. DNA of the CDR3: TGTGCCAGCCGGAGGGGGTTTGGACAGGGGGCTTCACCCCTCCACTTT.

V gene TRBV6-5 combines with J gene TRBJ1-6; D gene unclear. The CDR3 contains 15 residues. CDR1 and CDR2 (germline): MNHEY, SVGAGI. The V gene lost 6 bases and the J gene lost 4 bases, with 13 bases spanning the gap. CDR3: CASRAGREYNSPLHF. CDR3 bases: TGTGCCAGCAGAGCCGGGAGAGAATATAATTCACCCCTCCACTTT.

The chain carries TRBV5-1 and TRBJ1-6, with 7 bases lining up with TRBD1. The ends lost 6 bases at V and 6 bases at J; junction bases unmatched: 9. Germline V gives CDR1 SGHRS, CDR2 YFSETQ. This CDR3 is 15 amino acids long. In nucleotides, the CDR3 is TGCGCCAGCACCATACAGGGGAACTTTAATTCACCCCTCCACTTT. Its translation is CASTIQGNFNSPLHF. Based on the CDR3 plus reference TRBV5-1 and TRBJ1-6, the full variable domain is KAGVTQTPRYLIKTRGQQVTLSCSPISGHRSVSWYQQTPGQGLQFLFEYFSETQRNKGNFPGRFSGRQFSNSRSEMNVSTLELGDSALYLCASTIQGNFNSPLHFGNGTRLTVT.

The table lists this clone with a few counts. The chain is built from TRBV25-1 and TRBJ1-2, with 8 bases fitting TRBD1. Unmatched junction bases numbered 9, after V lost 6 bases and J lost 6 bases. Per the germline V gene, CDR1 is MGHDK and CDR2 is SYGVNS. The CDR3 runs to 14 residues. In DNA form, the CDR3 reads TGTGCCAGCAGCTGGACAGGGACCCTAAATGGCTACACCTTC. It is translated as CASSWTGTLNGYTF.

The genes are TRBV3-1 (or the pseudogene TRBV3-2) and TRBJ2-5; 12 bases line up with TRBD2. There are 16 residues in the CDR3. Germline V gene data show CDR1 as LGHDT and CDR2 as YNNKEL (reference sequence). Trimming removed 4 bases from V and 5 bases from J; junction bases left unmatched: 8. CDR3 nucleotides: TGTGCCAGCAGCCGCCCTAGCGGGGGGGCCGTGGAGACCCAGTACTTC. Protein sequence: CASSRPSGGAVETQYF.

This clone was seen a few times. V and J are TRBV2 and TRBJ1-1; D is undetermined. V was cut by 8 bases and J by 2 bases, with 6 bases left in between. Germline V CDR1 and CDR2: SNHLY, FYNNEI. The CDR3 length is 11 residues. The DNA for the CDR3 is TGTGCCAGCGCGGTAAACACTGAAGCTTTCTTT. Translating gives CASAVNTEAFF.

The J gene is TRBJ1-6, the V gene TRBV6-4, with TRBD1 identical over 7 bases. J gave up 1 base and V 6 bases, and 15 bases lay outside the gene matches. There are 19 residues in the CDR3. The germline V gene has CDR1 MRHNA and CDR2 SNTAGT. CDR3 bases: TGTGCCAGCAGAGCTGGAAGGACAGGACAAAGATCCTATAATTCACCCCTCCACTTT. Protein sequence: CASRAGRTGQRSYNSPLHF.

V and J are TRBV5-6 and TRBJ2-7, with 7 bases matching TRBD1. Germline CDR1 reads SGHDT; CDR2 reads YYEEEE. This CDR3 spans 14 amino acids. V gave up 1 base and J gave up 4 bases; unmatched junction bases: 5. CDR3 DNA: TGTGCCAGCAGCTTGCGGGACAGCAGATACGAGCAGTACTTC. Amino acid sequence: CASSLRDSRYEQYF.

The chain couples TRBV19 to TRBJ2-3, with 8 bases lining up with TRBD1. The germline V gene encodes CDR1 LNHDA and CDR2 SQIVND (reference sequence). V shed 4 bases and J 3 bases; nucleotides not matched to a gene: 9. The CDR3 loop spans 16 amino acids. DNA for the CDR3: TGTGCCAGTAGTAACGTCAGGGGGCCAGGTACAGATACGCAGTATTTT. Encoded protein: CASSNVRGPGTDTQYF.

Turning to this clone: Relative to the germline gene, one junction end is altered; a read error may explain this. CDR3 nucleotides: TGTGCCAGCAGCGAAGGTCTGCAGGGCACCGGGGAGCTGTTTTTT. Translated: CASSEGLQGTGELFF. The genes are TRBV2 and TRBJ2-2, with D perhaps TRBD1 (5 bases). Germline CDR1 and CDR2: SNHLY and FYNNEI. The CDR3 has 15 amino acids.

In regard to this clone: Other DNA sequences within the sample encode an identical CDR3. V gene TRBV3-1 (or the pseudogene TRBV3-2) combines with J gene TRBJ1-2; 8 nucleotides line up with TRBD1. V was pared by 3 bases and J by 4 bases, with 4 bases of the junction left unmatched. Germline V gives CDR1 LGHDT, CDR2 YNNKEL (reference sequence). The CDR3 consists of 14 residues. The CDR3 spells CASSQDRVGYGYTF. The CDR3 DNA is TGTGCCAGCAGCCAGGACAGGGTAGGCTATGGCTACACCTTC.